A single sample gave rise to the 3 T cell receptor beta chains below, sequenced in a study of blood T cell repertoires in COVID-19. Generated by immunoSEQ multiplex PCR, the TCRdb table keeps only in-frame clones and is missing some. The sample holds roughly 150,000 clones; roughly 84% are singletons and the top ten take roughly 9.2%. Sequences were obtained from peripheral blood. The receptors come from a woman aged 80 or older with active or convalescent COVID-19.

V gene TRBV19 combines with J gene TRBJ1-3; no definite D call. This CDR3 has 18 residues. The germline CDR1 and CDR2 sequences are LNHDA and SQIVND (reference sequence). The V end was cut by 4 bases, the J end by 0 bases, with 19 bases between. CDR3: CASSRVLEGGNSGNTIYF. The CDR3 DNA sequence: TGTGCCAGTAGTAGGGTACTTGAAGGCGGTAACTCTGGAAACACCATATATTTT.

This clone was seen just once. The chain links TRBV24-1 to TRBJ2-7; TRBD2 matches 8 bases. The CDR3 totals 15 residues. V shed 3 bases, J shed 1 base, and the junction held 4 bases outside the gene matches. Germline CDR1 reads KGHDR; CDR2 reads SFDVKD. The CDR3 sequence is CATSDRGGYSYEQYF. CDR3 coding DNA: TGTGCCACCAGTGATCGCGGGGGGTATTCCTACGAGCAGTACTTC.

The V call is TRBV5-1, the J call TRBJ1-6; 9 bases are shared with TRBD1. Trimming cost V 4 bases and J 10 bases; bases outside gene matches: 9. Germline assignment: CDR1 SGHRS and CDR2 YFSETQ. CDR3 length: 15 residues. The CDR3 spells CASSRAGTGSSPLHF. Here the CDR3 DNA reads TGCGCCAGCAGCAGAGCCGGGACAGGGAGCTCACCCCTCCACTTT.